This T cell receptor (beta chain) was identified in a study of blood T cell repertoires in COVID-19. Participant reports of clinical history set cohort assignment. Germline V gene lookup returns CDR1 SGDLS and CDR2 YYNGEE. The V end lost 0 bases, the J end lost 8 bases, and 17 bases lay between the germline ends. The CDR3 is 16 residues long. Libraries were prepared by immunoSEQ multiplex PCR; TCRdb keeps only in-frame clonotypes and omits some of them. The sample has about 160,000 clones; approximately 80% are singletons. Sequencing used PBMCs or T cells enriched from blood (not recorded which). The clonotype was recovered from a man in his forties who had recovered from COVID-19. The gene calls are TRBV9 and TRBJ1-4; D is unclear. DNA of the CDR3: TGTGCCAGCAGCGTAGGCTGGGGAGAATACGGGGAAAAACTGTTTTTT. Protein product: CASSVGWGEYGEKLFF.